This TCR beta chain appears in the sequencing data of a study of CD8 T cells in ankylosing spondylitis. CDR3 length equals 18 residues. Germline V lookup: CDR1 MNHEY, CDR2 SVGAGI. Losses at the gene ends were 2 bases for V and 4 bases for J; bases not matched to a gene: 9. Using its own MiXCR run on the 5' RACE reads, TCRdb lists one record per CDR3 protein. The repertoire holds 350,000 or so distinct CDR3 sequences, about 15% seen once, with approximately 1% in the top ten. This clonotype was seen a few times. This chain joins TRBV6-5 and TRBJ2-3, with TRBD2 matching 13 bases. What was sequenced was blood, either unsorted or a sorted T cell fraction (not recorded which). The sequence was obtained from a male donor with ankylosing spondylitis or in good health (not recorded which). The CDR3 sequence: CASSYAATSGRDADTQYF. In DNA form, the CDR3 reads TGTGCCAGCAGTTACGCGGCCACTAGCGGGAGGGACGCAGATACGCAGTATTTT.